This T cell receptor (beta chain) was documented in a study of OX40 agonist ivuxolimab in advanced cancers. Study-level information: The patients got ivuxolimab, which is an agonistic anti-OX40 (CD134) antibody.

Germline CDR1 and CDR2: SGHRS and YFSETQ. V dropped 3 bases and J dropped 4; count of bases not matched to a gene: 11. The CDR3 covers 17 residues. Patients with autoimmune history or systemic immunosuppression were excluded. Blood was sampled at baseline, cycle 4 day 1, and cycle 7 day 1. About this clone: Its antigen is unknown.

Overall study findings and caveats: With doses of 0.1-3.0 mg/kg, partial responders showed among the lowest clonal expansion.

Produced via immunoSEQ multiplex PCR; TCRdb's table is partial and in-frame only. The table includes around 70,000 clones, around 80% detected once. Specimen: CD4+ or CD8+ T cells sorted from blood, collected in a trial of the OX40 agonist ivuxolimab. This clonotype was obtained from an adult with an advanced solid tumor such as melanoma, head and neck, liver or kidney cancer. V is TRBV5-1 and J is TRBJ2-2; 8 nucleotides agree with TRBD2. CDR3 DNA: TGCGCCAGCAGCTCCGTTCCCGCGGGGGGTGGCACCGGGGAGCTGTTTTTT. This sequence encodes CASSSVPAGGGTGELFF. The full variable domain, completed using reference TRBV5-1 and TRBJ2-2, is KAGVTQTPRYLIKTRGQQVTLSCSPISGHRSVSWYQQTPGQGLQFLFEYFSETQRNKGNFPGRFSGRQFSNSRSEMNVSTLELGDSALYLCASSSVPAGGGTGELFFGEGSRLTVL.